The 14 T cell receptor beta chains presented below share a single source sample, sequenced in a study of blood T cell repertoires in COVID-19. The repertoire was sequenced with immunoSEQ multiplex PCR; TCRdb's copy has only in-frame clones and lacks some. The repertoire consists of 70,000 to 100,000 clones, with 70% to 90% occurring once and the leading ten covering around 3%. Sequenced input: peripheral blood. These receptor sequences come from a woman over 75 with acute or convalescent COVID-19.

The count of this clone is one. The V call is TRBV6-5, the J call TRBJ2-7, with D unclear. Deletions cut 5 bases from V and 3 bases from J, with 5 bases between. The length of the CDR3 is 11 residues. Germline V gene lookup returns CDR1 MNHEY and CDR2 SVGAGI. The CDR3 nucleotides read TGTGCCAGCAGTACATTCTACGAGCAGTACTTC. It specifies CASSTFYEQYF.

V and J are TRBV7-3 and TRBJ2-2; 10 positions agree with TRBD2. Per the germline V gene, CDR1 is SGHTA and CDR2 is FQGTGA. This CDR3 is 16 amino acids long. The V gene end was trimmed by 4 bases and the J gene end by 6 bases; junction bases not matched to a gene: 8. The CDR3 coding sequence is TGTGCCAGCAGCTCGGGACTAGCGAGAGTGGCCGGGGAGCTGTTTTTT. Translating it yields CASSSGLARVAGELFF.

A remark on this clone: At one of its ends the junction is not consistent with the germline gene, which may arise from a read error. The rearrangement uses TRBV5-1 and TRBJ2-7, with TRBD2 identical over 8 bases. Germline loops: CDR1 SGHRS, CDR2 YFSETQ. CDR3 length: 14 amino acids. This chain's CDR3 is CASSPTSGLAIRTF. CDR3 nucleotides: TGCGCCAGCAGCCCAACTAGCGGACTAGCAATAAGAACCTTC.

The chain couples TRBV4-1 to TRBJ1-2; D is possibly TRBD1 (6 bases). V dropped 0 bases and J dropped 8 bases, with 16 bases sitting between them. The CDR3 length is 15 residues. CDR1 is MGHRA, CDR2 YSYEKL, per germline. DNA for the CDR3: TGCGCCAGCAGCCAAGATCTATCTGGGGGCGACGGCTACACCTTC. Protein sequence: CASSQDLSGGDGYTF.

This clone was detected a few times. The V gene is TRBV19, the J gene TRBJ2-2; the D is unclear. The CDR3 length is 14 residues. CDR1 is LNHDA, CDR2 SQIVND, per germline (reference sequence). Trimming removed 3 bases from V and 4 bases from J, with 9 bases in between. DNA of the CDR3: TGTGCCAGTAGTATCCTGCCGGTCACCGGGGAGCTGTTTTTT. Protein product: CASSILPVTGELFF.

The chain has TRBV4-3 and TRBJ2-3; D remains unclear. In germline, CDR1 is LGHNA, CDR2 YSLEER. This CDR3 comprises 14 residues. V shed 4 bases and J shed 3 bases, with 11 bases lying between them. CDR3 sequence reads: CASSPRPGTDTQYF. The CDR3 nucleotides read TGCGCCAGCAGCCCAAGACCGGGTACAGATACGCAGTATTTT.

The chain has TRBV5-1 and TRBJ2-7, with 9 bases identical to TRBD2. J gave up 6 bases and V 4 bases, and 8 bases lay outside the gene matches. CDR3 length: 14 residues. Germline V gene lookup returns CDR1 SGHRS and CDR2 YFSETQ. The CDR3 here is CASSPRTSEGEQYF. CDR3 in DNA: TGCGCCAGCAGCCCGCGGACTAGCGAGGGCGAGCAGTACTTC.

The chain uses TRBV19 and TRBJ2-1; TRBD1 matches at 8 bases. The CDR3 contains 14 residues. Germline loops: CDR1 LNHDA, CDR2 SQIVND (reference sequence). After removal of 4 bases from V and 4 bases from J, the junction contained 3 bases not matched to a gene. Here the CDR3 DNA reads TGTGCCAGTAGTAGAGGGACAGGTTACAATGAGCAGTTCTTC. This gives the protein CASSRGTGYNEQFF.

The chain uses TRBV7-8 and TRBJ2-1; 9 nucleotides agree with TRBD1. V trimming: 1 base; J trimming: 9 bases; junction bases outside the gene matches: 4. The CDR3 runs to 14 residues. Germline V gene lookup returns CDR1 SGHVS and CDR2 FQNEAQ. The CDR3 loop reads CASSLVQGAGEQFF. The CDR3 bases are TGTGCCAGCAGCTTAGTACAGGGGGCGGGTGAGCAGTTCTTC.

The CDR3 region is CASSFSGRANEQFF. In DNA form, the CDR3 reads TGTGCCAGCAGTTTTAGCGGGAGGGCTAATGAGCAGTTCTTC. The V call is TRBV28, the J call TRBJ2-1; 11 bases line up with TRBD2. This CDR3 has 14 residues. The trim removed 3 bases at V and 7 bases at J, leaving 2 bases unmatched. Germline V lookup: CDR1 MDHEN, CDR2 SYDVKM.

This chain joins TRBV3-1 (or the pseudogene TRBV3-2) and TRBJ2-7, with a possible D match to TRBD1 (6 bases). The CDR3 covers 13 residues. V lost 2 bases, J lost 3 bases, and 8 bases lay in between. Germline CDR1 and CDR2: LGHDT and YNNKEL (reference sequence). CDR3 amino acids: CASSQTDSYEQYF. The CDR3 DNA reads TGTGCCAGCAGCCAAACGGACAGCTACGAGCAGTACTTC.

CDR3 loop: CASSEGPGIYGYTF. CDR3 bases: TGTGCCAGCAGTGAAGGCCCAGGGATCTATGGCTACACCTTC. V gene TRBV6-1 combines with J gene TRBJ1-2, with D tentatively TRBD1 (5 bases). Germline values: CDR1 MNHNS, CDR2 SASEGT. CDR3 size: 14 residues. With 1 base removed from V and 4 bases from J, the gap between germline ends came to 10 bases.

This sequence joins TRBV19 and TRBJ1-6; the D gene is possibly TRBD1 (5 bases). Trimming took 0 bases from V and 2 from J, leaving 11 bases between them. The CDR3 covers 17 residues. Germline-derived CDR1 and CDR2 are LNHDA and SQIVND (reference sequence). CDR3: CASSIDATAAYNSPLHF. The CDR3 nucleotides are TGTGCCAGTAGTATAGATGCGACAGCCGCCTATAATTCACCCCTCCACTTT. Filled out from reference TRBV19 and TRBJ1-6, the complete variable domain reads DGGITQSPKYLFRKEGQNVTLSCEQNLNHDAMYWYRQDPGQGLRLIYYSQIVNDFQKGDIAEGYSVSREKKESFPLTVTSAQKNPTAFYLCASSIDATAAYNSPLHFGNGTRLTVT.

This clone was counted a single time. The chain is built from TRBV3-1 (or the pseudogene TRBV3-2) and TRBJ1-2; D is ambiguous. Germline V gene lookup returns CDR1 LGHDT and CDR2 YNNKEL (reference sequence). V was shortened by 5 bases and J by 6 bases, with 10 bases between the two germline ends. The CDR3 loop spans 12 amino acids. CDR3 coding DNA: TGTGCCAGCAGCAAAAACAGAGATGGCTACACCTTC. Translation: CASSKNRDGYTF.